The 23 T cell receptor beta chains in this list originate from one sample, sequenced in a study of cytomegalovirus exposure and HLA in healthy donors. The PCR used 60 Vbeta and 13 Jbeta primers. Clones were read by immunoSEQ multiplex PCR, and TCRdb kept only the in-frame ones, dropping some. The sample lists approximately 180,000 clones; about 86% were seen once. Specimen: PBMCs. Source of these receptors: a woman younger than 45 in good health and CMV-seronegative.

Of note for this clone: A read error may produce the germline difference seen at one junction end. J is TRBJ2-2 and V is TRBV27, with D maybe TRBD2 (5 bases). This CDR3 is 13 amino acids long. Germline lookup yields CDR1 MNHEY and CDR2 SMNVEV (reference sequence). In DNA form, the CDR3 reads TGTGCCAGCAGCCTAACGACGACCGGGGAGCTGCTTTTT. Translated, it gives CASSLTTTGELLF.

The chain joins TRBV7-2 to TRBJ1-2; D is uncertain. The CDR3 spans 14 residues. Germline CDR1 is SGHTA and CDR2 is FQGNSA. Deletions cut 0 bases from V and 4 bases from J, with 9 bases between. DNA of the CDR3: TGTGCCAGCAGCTTAGCGTATTCCGGCTATGGCTACACCTTC. It yields the protein CASSLAYSGYGYTF.

The V gene is TRBV5-1, the J gene TRBJ2-3; 8 nucleotides align to TRBD2. This CDR3 contains 17 residues. With V trimmed by 3 bases and J by 2 bases, 11 bases remained unmatched. The germline V gene has CDR1 SGHRS and CDR2 YFSETQ. The CDR3 protein is CASSSDYSGTFTDTQYF. The CDR3 DNA follows: TGCGCCAGCAGCTCAGACTATAGCGGGACCTTCACAGATACGCAGTATTTT.

V and J are TRBV9 and TRBJ2-2; D possibly corresponds to TRBD2 (5 bases). Germline CDR1 SGDLS, CDR2 YYNGEE. The CDR3 extends over 14 amino acids. V was clipped by 0 bases and J by 8 bases, with 11 bases between them. In DNA, the CDR3 is TGTGCCAGCAGCGTAGGAGGGTTGGGGGGGGAGCTGTTTTTT. Translating it yields CASSVGGLGGELFF.

This chain uses TRBV14 with TRBJ1-4; 11 bases match TRBD1. Unmatched junction bases numbered 11, after V lost 0 bases and J lost 2 bases. The germline V gene has CDR1 SGHDN and CDR2 FVKESK. This CDR3 has 20 amino acids. CDR3 coding DNA: TGTGCCAGCAGCCAAGATAGGGTGGACAGGGGGCCCACGACTAATGAAAAACTGTTTTTT. Its protein product is CASSQDRVDRGPTTNEKLFF.

In this sample, this clone turned up a few times. This chain joins TRBV28 and TRBJ1-1, with D uncertain. The CDR3 consists of 11 residues. CDR1 and CDR2 (germline): MDHEN, SYDVKM. Trimming pared 3 bases from V and 7 bases from J, leaving 6 bases between. The CDR3 DNA sequence: TGTGCCAGCAGTTTCGAGGGTGAAGCTTTCTTT. Protein product: CASSFEGEAFF.

This clone was picked up one time. The V call is TRBV19, the J call TRBJ2-7; 9 nucleotides line up with TRBD2. Trimming at V came to 3 bases and at J to 3 bases, leaving 6 bases not matched to a gene. The germline gives CDR1 LNHDA, CDR2 SQIVND (reference sequence). This CDR3 comprises 15 residues. CDR3 loop: CASSIRAGGNYEQYF. The CDR3 DNA follows: TGTGCCAGTAGTATCCGAGCGGGAGGTAACTACGAGCAGTACTTC.

The chain combines TRBV7-9 with TRBJ1-1; tentative D call: TRBD1 (5 bases). Germline CDR1 reads SEHNR; CDR2 reads FQNEAQ (reference sequence). The length of the CDR3 is 13 residues. V was shortened by 8 bases and J by 4 bases, with 14 bases between the two germline ends. The CDR3 DNA reads as TGTGCCAGCGGCATAGGGGAGCTCACTGAAGCTTTCTTT. The encoded protein is CASGIGELTEAFF.

This clone was recorded only once. The chain is built from TRBV5-1 and TRBJ1-2; D is possibly TRBD1 (6 bases). The V end was cut by 1 base, the J end by 4 bases, with 14 bases between. The CDR3 is 15 amino acids. CDR1 and CDR2 from the germline V gene are SGHRS and YFSETQ. The DNA of the CDR3 is TGCGCCAGCAGCTTGTCCCAACAACAGGGCTATGGCTACACCTTC. Amino acids: CASSLSQQQGYGYTF.

This chain joins TRBV6-1 and TRBJ1-2; D not certain. This CDR3 spans 12 amino acids. Trimming took off 5 bases at V and 1 base at J, with 5 bases between the two ends. CDR1 is MNHNS, CDR2 SASEGT, per germline. The CDR3 sequence is CASSTSNYGYTF. Written as DNA, the CDR3 is TGTGCCAGCAGTACAAGTAACTATGGCTACACCTTC.

This clone appeared once. Germline is not matched at one junction end, which may reflect a read error. The rearrangement joins TRBV7-9 to TRBJ2-7, with a tentative D call TRBD2 (6 bases). The germline V gene encodes CDR1 SEHNR and CDR2 FQNEAQ (reference sequence). This CDR3 is built from 13 residues. The CDR3 DNA reads as TGTTCCAGCAGTCCCGGCGGGGCCTACGAGCAGTACTTC. Protein product: CSSSPGGAYEQYF.

V and J are TRBV9 and TRBJ2-7, with TRBD1 identical over 9 bases. Unmatched junction bases numbered 5, after V lost 0 bases and J lost 1 base. This CDR3 has 16 residues. Germline V gene data show CDR1 as SGDLS and CDR2 as YYNGEE. The CDR3 loop reads CASSVGIGTGSYEQYF. Here the CDR3 DNA reads TGTGCCAGCAGCGTAGGTATAGGGACAGGGTCCTACGAGCAGTACTTC.

The chain uses TRBV20-1 and TRBJ2-5; 7 nucleotides match TRBD1. The J call is doubtful: the DNA matches TRBJ2-7 better. Germline V CDR1 and CDR2: DFQATT, SNEGSKA (reference sequence). The CDR3 loop spans 11 amino acids. CDR3 amino acids: CSAGPGGEQYF. The CDR3 region has the DNA TGCAGTGCTGGACCAGGGGGCGAGCAGTACTTC.

V is TRBV28 and J is TRBJ2-5, with TRBD1 as a possible D gene (6 bases). V was pared by 6 bases and J by 2 bases, with 10 bases between. Germline CDR1 and CDR2: MDHEN and SYDVKM. This CDR3 region has 13 residues. The CDR3 loop is CASSGQPQETQYF. In nucleotides, the CDR3 is TGTGCCAGCAGCGGACAGCCTCAAGAGACCCAGTACTTC.

This clone appeared many times. The CDR3 is CASSLVVQPYEQYF. The CDR3 coding sequence is TGCGCCAGCAGCTTGGTTGTACAGCCCTACGAGCAGTACTTC. J is TRBJ2-7 and V is TRBV5-1; D is ambiguous. Germline V lookup: CDR1 SGHRS, CDR2 YFSETQ. The CDR3 is 14 amino acids. Trimming took 0 bases from V and 2 from J, leaving 9 bases between them.

The chain combines TRBV27 with TRBJ1-6, with D hard to call. Germline lookup yields CDR1 MNHEY and CDR2 SMNVEV (reference sequence). V was shortened by 2 bases and J by 11 bases, with 10 bases between the two germline ends. The CDR3 sequence is 13 residues long. The CDR3 DNA reads as TGTGCCAGCAGTTTAAGGGAGAATGCACCCCTCCACTTT. This gives the protein CASSLRENAPLHF.

This clone was counted between two and nine times. The chain couples TRBV27 to TRBJ2-4; D might be TRBD1 (6 bases). The CDR3 length is 14 residues. Trimming took 10 bases from V and 5 from J, leaving 18 bases between them. Germline CDR1 reads MNHEY; CDR2 reads SMNVEV (reference sequence). CDR3 sequence (DNA): TGTGCCACCTCGACGGGGTGGGGGCAAAACATTCAGTACTTC. As protein: CATSTGWGQNIQYF.

The chain recombines TRBV7-9 with TRBJ1-3, with 7 bases identical to TRBD1. Germline CDR1 and CDR2: SEHNR and FQNEAQ (reference sequence). The junction had 11 bases not matched to a gene; V was cut back by 5 bases and J by 7 bases. The CDR3 totals 15 residues. CDR3 sequence (DNA): TGTGCCAGCAGCCCCGGGACAGTCTTTGGGAACACCATATATTTT. Translation gives CASSPGTVFGNTIYF.

The rearrangement uses TRBV21-1 and TRBJ2-1; the table's TRBD2 call for D was not verified on the DNA. TRBV21-1 has pseudogene status. CDR3 length equals 16 residues. The CDR3 reads CASSKTPGSSYNEQFF. The CDR3, as DNA: TGTGCCAGCAGCAAAACGCCGGGAAGCTCCTACAATGAGCAGTTCTTC.

The chain carries TRBV12-5 and TRBJ2-3; 9 positions agree with TRBD1. With 1 base clipped from V and 6 bases from J, the junction kept 5 bases outside the gene matches. CDR1 is LGHNT and CDR2 is FRNRAP in the germline V gene. CDR3 length: 15 residues. Here the CDR3 DNA reads TGTGCTAGTGGTTTGGGGGGACAGGGCTCCGATACGCAGTATTTT. Translating it yields CASGLGGQGSDTQYF. Combining the CDR3 with reference TRBV12-5 and TRBJ2-3 gives the whole variable domain DARVTQTPRHKVTEMGQEVTMRCQPILGHNTVFWYRQTMMQGLELLAYFRNRAPLDDSGMPKDRFSAEMPDATLATLKIQPSEPRDSAVYFCASGLGGQGSDTQYFGPGTRLTVL.

This chain joins TRBV13 and TRBJ1-4; D uncertain. The CDR3 runs 19 residues. V lost 4 bases and J lost 0, with 21 bases in between. Germline CDR1 is PRHDT and CDR2 is FYEKMQ (reference sequence). Here the CDR3 DNA reads TGTGCCAGCAGCTCTGGGAGTCTTGCGATTCCAGCAACTAATGAAAAACTGTTTTTT. Encoded protein: CASSSGSLAIPATNEKLFF.

The V call is TRBV12-5, the J call TRBJ2-3, with D unresolved. The germline CDR1 and CDR2 sequences are LGHNT and FRNRAP. The CDR3 is 13 amino acids. V lost 2 bases and J lost 2, with 5 bases in between. Here the CDR3 reads CASGLSHTDTQYF. The CDR3 bases are TGTGCTAGTGGTTTGAGCCACACAGATACGCAGTATTTT.

The J gene is TRBJ2-2, the V gene TRBV6-1, with 8 bases fitting TRBD1. Germline CDR1 is MNHNS and CDR2 is SASEGT. The J segment lost 6 bases and the V segment lost 7 bases, leaving 7 bases of the junction unmatched. The CDR3 is 14 residues long. The CDR3 spells CASTKDRAAGELFF. CDR3 coding DNA: TGTGCCAGCACTAAGGACAGGGCAGCCGGGGAGCTGTTTTTT.